This T cell receptor beta chain derives from a study of cytomegalovirus exposure and HLA in healthy donors (dated by TCRdb to about 2017). In terms of the full investigation: In an earlier analysis of 450 to 750 of the donors, around 300 Gb of sequence data and about 110 million unique TCR beta sequences from about 180 million T cells were reported. Genome-wide SNP genotypes for about 65% of the 666 donors were used in a later genetic analysis, which treated that subset as a discovery cohort. Among around 400 genotyped donors of the cohort, an average of approximately 230,000 unique TCR beta nucleotide sequences were sequenced per donor, 15% to 20% of them non-productive. Typing coverage differed by locus: A, B, C, DRB1 and DQB1 were typed in roughly 620-640 donors, DQA1 in 522, DPA1 in around 610, and DPB1 in 472. The aim of the study was to test whether cataloging public T cell receptors could identify signatures of past pathogen exposure. A separate validation cohort of 90 to 150 different subjects was used in addition to the approximately 700-subject first cohort. Five DR-DQ haplotypes were handled as single units for association and clustering because linkage in the cohort was strong. To decide whether each TCR beta V gene segment behaved as functional or pseudogenic, an earlier analysis of approximately 620 of the donors relied on high-throughput TCR beta sequencing. Among the roughly 370 genotyped donors, more than 70% belonged to the genetic ancestry cluster associated with self-reported Caucasian donors. Using immunosequencing, the study profiled T cell repertoires from 500 to 800 subjects and related those repertoires to cytomegalovirus serostatus. In a later analysis, previously published TCR beta repertoires from 666 donors were re-analyzed and high-resolution HLA genotyping was added so that TCR occurrence patterns could be studied. All discovery cohort repertoires had been generated using a single sequencing platform. HLA typing included class I and class II loci at four-digit resolution. High-throughput TCR immunosequencing, statistical association of individual TCRs with disease status, and machine learning were combined to predict cytomegalovirus infection status. Approximately 300 gigabases of sequencing data and roughly 80 million unique TCR sequences made up an early release that covered under 750 HLA-typed donors. Donor age, sex, ethnicity and CMV serostatus were compiled together with the repertoire data. Rather than drawing on any new phenotypic data, the later analysis identified candidate immune exposures from TCR beta sequences and the way those sequences occurred across donors.

Libraries were built with the immunoSEQ multiplex PCR assay. For the multiplex PCR, a mixture combining 60 forward primers for TCR Vbeta segments and 13 reverse primers for TCR Jbeta segments was used. The CDR3 region of rearranged TCR beta genes was amplified from genomic DNA by a multiplex PCR assay. On the Illumina HiSeq System, the amplified TCR beta libraries were sequenced as 87-base-pair reads. In the authors' own workflow: A later analysis counted about 76 million unique TCR beta chains across the 666 repertoires, and 9.5 million to 11 million of these chains were shared by at least two donors. Raw reads were error-corrected and collapsed into unique sequences with a nearest-neighbor algorithm that merged closely related sequences to remove PCR and sequencing errors. V, D and J gene segments were assigned by aligning CDR3 sequences to IMGT reference sequences. For a sequence to be retained, a match of at least six nucleotides to both a V gene segment and a J gene segment was required. Rearrangements were classified as productive when the CDR3 lacked stop codons and remained in frame with V and J, and all other rearrangements were classified as non-productive. CDR3 was defined by IMGT convention, running from the second conserved V-encoded cysteine to the conserved J-encoded phenylalanine. In an earlier analysis of more than 550 of the donors, sequences lacking an unambiguous match to a single V gene segment were excluded. An earlier analysis of a few hundred of the donors classified V segments as functional when productive rearrangements were above 56.7% and as segregating when the standard deviation between donors was above 5%. To diagnose cytomegalovirus status from the catalog of TCR beta chain sequences, a statistical classification framework was built. A later analysis assigned V and J genes by comparing TCR nucleotide sequences with IMGT/GENE-DB human TR gene sequences. Using the TCRdist pipeline, a later analysis assigned CDR3 sequences along with most-parsimonious VDJ recombination scenarios. In a later analysis, each TCR beta chain was defined by its CDR3 amino acid sequence together with its V-gene family, and reads lacking a unique V-gene family were excluded. In a later analysis, fewer than 650 highly shared, low-generation-probability nucleotide sequences were removed to address suspected cross-contamination and a sequencing artifact. In a later analysis, a clonal expansion index for each public chain was calculated from normalized within-repertoire ranks of inferred template counts. A later analysis computed generation probabilities with a VDJ recombination model fitted to out-of-frame rearrangements, and checked the results against IGoR. Hypergeometric tests were used in a later analysis to score TCR-TCR, TCR-HLA and TCR-CMV co-occurrence, with a repertoire-size bias correction applied to the TCR pairs. False discovery rates were estimated in a later analysis by permuting HLA or CMV assignments 20 times. In a later analysis, co-occurring TCRs were grouped using DBSCAN, with TCRdist sequence similarity added in when clustering inside HLA-allele-positive subsets. Co-occurrence clustering excluded repertoires with fewer than 30,000 or more than 120,000 public chains, plus five with anomalous nucleotide sharing. TCRdb's version of the immuneACCESS table is confined to in-frame rearrangements and falls short of the full clone set. An unresolved V gene accounts for under half of the shortfall where checked; the remainder is of unknown origin. V, J and clone size reflect that table, while D and trimming were determined from the DNA. The sample table shows 50,000 to 55,000 clones, and roughly 50% are seen once. The ten largest clones capture roughly 12% of the sample.

General findings and caveats noted by the study authors: It was suggested by the authors that the approach could potentially be generalized to other disease states and immunological phenotypes. Presence/absence analyses assumed roughly uniform sequencing depth across donors, an assumption that may not hold. Strong co-occurrence of HLA alleles, especially DR and DQ, made assigning TCR associations to individual alleles difficult. Because HLA typing was unavailable for some donors at each locus, only the typed subset was used in association tests. In both the original and validation cohorts, the classifier was reported to diagnose cytomegalovirus status with high specificity and sensitivity. In a later analysis, TCR association rates were found to vary across HLA loci, with the most associated TCRs seen for DRB1 alleles and the fewest for HLA-C alleles. A further reported finding was that TCR beta sequences accurately predicted the HLA-A and HLA-B alleles for most subjects in the first cohort. Across donors, most TCR sequences were observed very rarely, whereas some public TCRs were present in many individuals. A later analysis associated approximately 17,000 TCR beta sequences with specific HLA alleles at a false discovery rate of 0.05. The study gave a list of 150 to 200 TCR beta chains associated with cytomegalovirus. In vitro tests confirmed that a few of the cytomegalovirus-associated TCR beta chains recognize cytomegalovirus antigens. In an earlier analysis of fewer than 700 of the donors, most TCR beta V segments appeared in productive rearrangements about 87% or about 30% of the time, broadly matching IMGT annotations. A later genetic analysis reported fewer N-insertions in productive TCRs among donors in an Asian-associated ancestry cluster than the roughly 720-donor mean. The sequencing pipeline was judged likely to have produced a cluster of highly shared sequence variants as a technical artifact. Immune exposure information for the cohort was limited to CMV serostatus. A later analysis reported that several top co-occurrence clusters appeared linked to parvovirus B19, influenza, CMV and Epstein-Barr virus. Compared with equally common non-associated chains, HLA-associated TCR beta chains in a later analysis were more clonally expanded and had lower generation probabilities. A later analysis found that most CMV-associated TCR beta chains appeared HLA-restricted, with HLA associations seemingly driven largely by CMV exposure. The 87-base-pair reads could not distinguish some IMGT-functional V segments, including TRBV6-2 and TRBV6-3, so those segments were excluded. A later genetic analysis associated a missense DCLRE1C variant with V-gene and J-gene trimming of TCR beta chains, and an independent cohort replicated the association. About 15 rarely observed V segments, including chromosome 9 orphons, were excluded from the earlier analysis of almost 600 of the donors because counts were too low. Correlated functional status among segregating V segments might be attributable to linkage disequilibrium, but an unknown experimental factor could not be ruled out. This cohort had only TCR beta chains sequenced, and the lack of alpha or paired-chain data limited which features could be detected.

The cohort comprised 550 to 700 healthy bone marrow donors. All cohort members were sampled while nominally healthy, although unrecorded immune exposures were likely present. Of the 666 cohort members, 250 to 300 had positive CMV serostatus and around 350 had negative CMV serostatus, and CMV serostatus was not recorded for the donor. Each donor provided a peripheral blood sample, and peripheral blood mononuclear cells were used for TCR beta sequencing. Genomic DNA extraction from the blood cell samples was performed with the Qiagen DNeasy Blood Extraction Kit. Taken from the germline V gene, the CDR1 and CDR2 loops are SGHTA and FQGTGA. The CDR3 starts with the cysteine, ends with the phenylalanine, and has 15 residues. Of all the DNA, just the CDR3 is kept, 45 bases in frame from base 1. V drops 5 bases and J drops 3 bases, leaving 14 bases in between. Turning to this clone: Its antigen is still unknown. Within one base of it there is no much larger clone, and no base qualities were kept.

This chain is built from TRBV7-3 and TRBJ2-1; the D region possibly corresponds to TRBD1 (6 bases align). The sequencing sample was made of PBMCs. This receptor was obtained from a human donor in good health. The nucleotides are TGTGCCAGCAGCCAGGGGCTACCCCGCTACAATGAGCAGTTCTTC. Its protein product is CASSQGLPRYNEQFF.